The rows below give T cell receptor beta chains drawn from one sample of a study of T cell responses to AZD1222 COVID-19 vaccine. The assay was immunoSEQ multiplex PCR, and TCRdb's table has in-frame clones only and misses some. Among tens of thousands of clones listed, around nine tenths were seen once. The sequences come from peripheral blood, collected 28 days after the second AZD1222 dose. These receptors were taken from an adult who received the AZD1222 COVID-19 vaccine. Both conserved end residues are part of each CDR3. The order of the fields is CDR3 length, clone size, D gene, J gene, V gene, CDR3 protein, CDR3 DNA. A D gene is named only where the DNA matches it firmly. Clone size appears in some rows only: once, few, many, or a class for an expanded clone.

13,.,TRBD1,TRBJ1-1,TRBV11-2,CASSEQGVSEAFF,TGTGCCAGCAGCGAACAGGGGGTGAGTGAAGCTTTCTTT
13,.,.,TRBJ1-1,TRBV28,CASSLVGRVEAFF,TGTGCCAGCAGTTTAGTAGGGAGGGTTGAAGCTTTCTTT
14,.,.,TRBJ1-5,TRBV30,CAWSVFTSNQPQHF,TGTGCCTGGAGTGTCTTCACTAGCAATCAGCCCCAGCATTTT
13,.,.,TRBJ2-1,TRBV11-1,CASSPRHNNEQFF,TGTGCCAGCAGCCCCCGACACAACAATGAGCAGTTCTTC
15,.,.,TRBJ1-2,TRBV10-1,CARKTVTPWGYGYTF,TGCGCCAGGAAAACCGTGACCCCCTGGGGCTATGGCTACACCTTC
14,once,.,TRBJ1-1,TRBV28,CASSPLRGIPQAFF,TGTGCCAGCAGTCCCCTTAGGGGTATACCCCAGGCTTTCTTT
13,once,.,TRBJ1-2,TRBV9,CASSVGRDYGYTF,TGTGCCAGCAGCGTCGGACGGGACTATGGCTACACCTTC
17,.,TRBD1,TRBJ1-4,TRBV4-3,CASSHRGQGATNEKLFF,TGCGCCAGCAGCCACCGCGGACAGGGGGCTACTAATGAAAAACTGTTTTTT
13,.,.,TRBJ2-6,TRBV28,CASRRTGANVLTF,TGTGCCAGCAGACGGACTGGGGCCAACGTCCTGACTTTC
15,.,.,TRBJ1-3,TRBV4-1,CASSYDSSSGNTIYF,TGCGCCAGCAGCTACGACTCGAGCTCTGGAAACACCATATATTTT
14,.,TRBD1,TRBJ1-2,TRBV5-4,CASWPGQGNYGYTF,TGTGCCAGCTGGCCCGGACAGGGTAACTATGGCTACACCTTC
18,few,TRBD1,TRBJ1-2,TRBV7-8,CASSSVRTGLSPIYGYTF,TGTGCCAGCAGCTCGGTCCGGACAGGGTTGTCCCCTATCTATGGCTACACCTTC
15,.,.,TRBJ1-3,TRBV11-2,CASSARGGGGNTIYF,TGTGCCAGCAGCGCCCGTGGTGGGGGGGGAAACACCATATATTTT
16,.,TRBD1,TRBJ1-4,TRBV30,CAWSEGLGQGREKLFF,TGTGCCTGGAGCGAAGGGTTGGGACAGGGGCGTGAAAAACTGTTTTTT
13,.,.,TRBJ2-3,TRBV19,CASSDGSTDTQYF,TGTGCCAGTAGTGACGGGTCAACAGATACGCAGTATTTT
14,.,.,TRBJ1-4,TRBV7-9,CASSLKRGNEKLFF,TGTGCCAGCAGCTTAAAGAGGGGGAATGAAAAACTGTTTTTT
15,.,TRBD2,TRBJ2-1,TRBV13,CASSAGGAVYNEQFF,TGTGCCAGCAGCGCCGGGGGGGCTGTCTACAATGAGCAGTTCTTC
15,.,.,TRBJ1-1,TRBV9,CASSPRLNLNTEAFF,TGTGCCAGCAGCCCCCGACTCAACTTGAACACTGAAGCTTTCTTT
15,.,.,TRBJ1-1,TRBV5-1,CASSFYLSEGTEAFF,TGCGCCAGCAGCTTCTATCTATCGGAGGGCACTGAAGCTTTCTTT
12,.,.,TRBJ2-1,TRBV21-1,CASSIGYNEQFF,TGTGCCAGCAGCATAGGTTACAATGAGCAGTTCTTC
13,.,.,TRBJ1-1,TRBV30,CACRKGENTEAFF,TGTGCCTGCAGAAAAGGAGAGAACACTGAAGCTTTCTTT
17,.,TRBD2,TRBJ2-1,TRBV19,CASSIGGSGGFYNEQFF,TGTGCCAGTAGTATAGGTGGTAGCGGGGGATTCTACAATGAGCAGTTCTTC
15,.,.,TRBJ2-4,TRBV28,CASSFSRGRADIQYF,TGTGCCAGCAGTTTTTCTCGTGGCAGGGCCGACATTCAGTACTTC
14,.,.,TRBJ1-1,TRBV5-1,CASSLRGVNTEAFF,TGCGCCAGCAGCTTGAGGGGTGTGAACACTGAAGCTTTCTTT
12,.,TRBD1,TRBJ1-1,TRBV15,CATSRTGQKAFF,TGTGCCACCAGCAGGACGGGACAGAAAGCTTTCTTT
15,.,TRBD1,TRBJ1-2,TRBV7-2,CASSLHLPAGGGYTF,TGTGCCAGCAGCTTACATCTTCCCGCAGGGGGAGGCTACACCTTC